The rows below give T cell receptor beta chains drawn from one sample of a study of metastatic and nonmetastatic thyroid tumors. TCRdb called clones again from the PCR reads with MiXCR. The repertoire holds about 32,000 clones, with 7.4% as singletons. The specimen sequenced was blood. The source is a female donor with papillary thyroid cancer or a benign thyroid nodule (not recorded which). Some clones in this sample may be carry-over from other donors' samples. Each CDR3 is given with its conserved first and last residue. A D gene is named only where the DNA matches it firmly. Clone size appears in some rows only: once, few, many, or a class for an expanded clone.

CDR3 protein	CDR3 DNA	V gene	J gene	clone size	D gene
CATSDFGRGGSDTQYF	TGTGCCACCAGTGATTTCGGTCGGGGGGGCTCAGATACGCAGTATTTT	TRBV24-1	TRBJ2-3	many	TRBD2
CASSDIIKRTTGQGEKLFF	TGTGCCAGCAGTGATATTATCAAACGAACCACGGGACAGGGGGAAAAACTGTTTTTT	TRBV6-1	TRBJ1-4	many	TRBD1
CASSYFQDNEQFF	TGTGCCAGCAGTTACTTCCAAGACAATGAGCAGTTCTTC	TRBV6-2/TRBV6-3	TRBJ2-1	few	-
CASSPGQATNYGYTF	TGTGCCAGCAGCCCGGGACAGGCGACGAACTATGGCTACACCTTC	TRBV12-3/TRBV12-4	TRBJ1-2	many	TRBD1
CASSQDDGGWEQFF	TGTGCCAGCAGCCAAGATGACGGGGGATGGGAGCAGTTCTTC	TRBV3-1	TRBJ2-1	many	-
CASSLGDRKISGNTIYF	TGTGCCAGCAGCTTAGGGGACAGGAAAATCTCTGGAAACACCATATATTTT	TRBV11-2	TRBJ1-3	many	TRBD1
CASSLEVNTAYNEQFF	TGTGCTAGCAGCTTAGAAGTCAATACAGCCTACAATGAGCAGTTCTTC	TRBV7-7	TRBJ2-1	many	-
CASQELPKPQHF	TGTGCCAGTCAAGAACTTCCGAAGCCCCAGCATTTT	TRBV19	TRBJ1-5	many	-
CASSDGTANEKLFF	TGCGCCAGCAGTGATGGGACAGCGAATGAAAAACTGTTTTTT	TRBV10-1	TRBJ1-4	many	TRBD1
CASSDYRVYEQYF	TGTGCCAGCAGTGATTACAGGGTCTACGAGCAGTACTTC	TRBV2	TRBJ2-7	many	-
CASSPAPSTQYF	TGTGCCAGCAGCCCAGCCCCAAGTACGCAGTATTTT	TRBV7-2	TRBJ2-3	many	-
CASRQGPPTYEQYF	TGTGCCAGCCGACAGGGACCCCCCACCTACGAGCAGTACTTC	TRBV6-1	TRBJ2-7	many	TRBD1
CASSIYQSAASPLHF	TGTGCCAGTAGTATTTATCAATCCGCCGCATCACCCCTCCACTTT	TRBV19	TRBJ1-6	many	-
CASIDTGGGTDTQYF	TGTGCCAGCATCGACACTGGGGGGGGCACAGATACGCAGTATTTT	TRBV7-3	TRBJ2-3	-	TRBD2
CSARDQGSTDTQYF	TGCAGTGCTAGAGATCAGGGATCCACAGATACGCAGTATTTT	TRBV20-1	TRBJ2-3	many	-
CASSQGAVSGKQRSNEQFF	TGCGCCAGCAGCCAAGGAGCGGTATCGGGGAAACAAAGGTCGAATGAGCAGTTCTTC	TRBV4-1	TRBJ2-1	-	-
CASSQPGQGTEAFF	TGCGCCAGCAGCCAACCGGGACAGGGGACTGAAGCTTTCTTT	TRBV4-3	TRBJ1-1	few	TRBD1
CASSPRRATGYEKLFF	TGTGCCAGCAGTCCACGGCGGGCAACAGGCTATGAAAAACTGTTTTTT	TRBV6-1	TRBJ1-4	few	-